This T cell receptor (beta chain) is from a study of T cell responses to AZD1222 COVID-19 vaccine. Regarding the study as a whole: CD4 TCRs covered the whole spike, strongest at regions 160-218 and 743-854. Spike-specific TCR breadth and depth grew following two AZD1222 doses.

This table comes from immunoSEQ multiplex PCR, and its TCRdb copy is limited to in-frame clones, with some not included. The sample includes 110,000 to 150,000 clones, 92% of them seen just once. Germline lookup yields CDR1 KGHSH and CDR2 LQKENI. CDR3 size: 14 residues. Trimming stripped 6 bases from V and 5 bases from J, with 14 bases between. In the case of this clone: The antigen is undetermined.

The specimen comprised peripheral blood, sampled 28 days after the second AZD1222 dose. The chain carries TRBV18 and TRBJ2-1; D unresolved. The sequence derives from an adult who received the AZD1222 COVID-19 vaccine. CDR3: CASSTGATNNEQFF. The CDR3 region has the DNA TGTGCCAGCTCCACCGGAGCCACTAACAATGAGCAGTTCTTC.